The rows below give T cell receptor beta chains drawn from one sample of a study of blood T cell repertoires in COVID-19. Clones were sequenced by immunoSEQ multiplex PCR, and TCRdb holds only the in-frame ones, with some missing. Of under 300,000 clones in the sample, just under 85% are singletons; the top ten hold roughly 6.4%. The sequenced sample was peripheral blood. The receptors were sampled from an older woman with active or convalescent COVID-19. CDR3s include the opening cysteine and the closing phenylalanine or tryptophan. D genes are given only for firm matches. Only some rows state a clone size, as once, few, many or a class for expanded clones.

>NA|TRBV29-1|TRBJ2-3|TRBD2
CSVGGGALSADTQYF
TGCAGCGTCGGCGGGGGGGCCCTGTCTGCAGATACGCAGTATTTT
>NA|TRBV20-1|TRBJ1-1|TRBD1
CSASPRDRLKALNAFF
TGCAGTGCTAGTCCGCGGGACAGGCTCAAGGCACTGAACGCTTTCTTT
>NA|TRBV19|TRBJ2-7|TRBD1
CASRTQGTGGDEQYF
TGTGCCAGTAGAACCCAGGGGACAGGGGGCGACGAGCAGTACTTC
>NA|TRBV27|TRBJ2-7|TRBD2
CASSRLAGSSYEQYF
TGTGCCAGCAGTCGATTAGCGGGGAGCTCCTACGAGCAGTACTTC
>NA|TRBV29-1|TRBJ2-3|NA
CSGTGQGLNTQYF
TGCAGCGGGACTGGACAGGGACTAAATACGCAGTATTTT
>NA|TRBV9|TRBJ2-5|NA
CASSGGYQQETQYF
TGTGCCAGCAGCGGCGGCTACCAACAAGAGACCCAGTACTTC
>NA|TRBV14|TRBJ2-2|TRBD2
CASSQVFASGFVGELFF
TGTGCCAGCAGCCAAGTTTTCGCTAGCGGGTTCGTGGGGGAGCTGTTTTTT
>NA|TRBV7-9|TRBJ2-1|TRBD1
CASSLRTGGGNEQFF
TGTGCCAGCAGCCTCAGGACAGGGGGCGGGAATGAGCAGTTCTTC
>NA|TRBV11-3|TRBJ2-3|NA
CASSSTRAPADTQYF
TGTGCCAGCAGCTCTACGCGGGCCCCCGCAGATACGCAGTATTTT
>few|TRBV10-3|TRBJ1-4|NA
CAISGQVGEKLFF
TGTGCCATCAGTGGACAGGTGGGGGAAAAACTGTTTTTT
>NA|TRBV5-1|TRBJ2-2|TRBD1
CASSDGTGEVAKLFF
TGCGCCAGCAGCGACGGGACAGGGGAAGTTGCGAAGCTGTTTTTT
>NA|TRBV18|TRBJ1-4|TRBD1
CASSPIGQGGKLFF
TGTGCCAGCTCACCAATCGGACAGGGGGGCAAACTGTTTTTT
>NA|TRBV3-1/TRBV3-2|TRBJ2-1|TRBD2
CASSQASGGAYNEQFF
TGTGCCAGCAGCCAAGCTAGCGGGGGGGCCTACAATGAGCAGTTCTTC
>NA|TRBV11-2|TRBJ2-1|TRBD1
CASSLATGDWNEQFF
TGTGCCAGCAGCTTAGCTACAGGGGATTGGAATGAGCAGTTCTTC
>NA|TRBV10-3|TRBJ1-5|NA
CAISDRFDQPQHF
TGTGCCATCAGTGACAGGTTCGATCAGCCCCAGCATTTT
>NA|TRBV30|TRBJ1-3|NA
CAWSVGGSGNTIYF
TGTGCCTGGAGTGTGGGGGGCTCTGGAAACACCATATATTTT
>NA|TRBV4-2|TRBJ2-3|NA
CASSQDKSGAETDTQYF
TGTGCCAGCAGCCAAGATAAATCAGGAGCGGAGACAGATACGCAGTATTTT
>NA|TRBV11-2|TRBJ2-1|TRBD2
CASSLGTSGAGEQFF
TGTGCCAGCAGCCTGGGGACTAGCGGGGCTGGTGAGCAGTTCTTC
>NA|TRBV28|TRBJ2-3|NA
CASSLTVDTQYF
TGTGCCAGCAGTTTAACGGTGGATACGCAGTATTTT
>NA|TRBV3-1/TRBV3-2|TRBJ1-2|NA
CASSQVRSGVTGYTF
TGTGCCAGCAGCCAAGTTCGTTCGGGGGTTACTGGCTACACCTTC
>NA|TRBV7-8|TRBJ2-7|TRBD2
CASSLGLAGVYEQYF
TGTGCCAGCAGCCTTGGGCTAGCGGGAGTCTACGAGCAGTACTTC
>NA|TRBV10-1|TRBJ2-3|TRBD1
CAPQGAGGTDTQYF
TGCGCCCCCCAGGGGGCAGGTGGGACAGATACGCAGTATTTT
>NA|TRBV7-2|TRBJ1-3|TRBD1
CASGKGTGTNSGNTIYF
TGTGCCAGCGGGAAAGGGACAGGAACAAACTCTGGAAACACCATATATTTT
>NA|TRBV6-5|TRBJ1-4|TRBD1
CASSYYTGGDEKLFF
TGTGCCAGCAGTTACTATACAGGGGGCGATGAAAAACTGTTTTTT
>NA|TRBV12-3/TRBV12-4|TRBJ2-2|NA
CASSLVQGGELFF
TGTGCCAGCAGTTTAGTACAGGGAGGGGAGCTGTTTTTT
>NA|TRBV19|TRBJ2-3|NA
CASSIGRGQNTDTQYF
TGTGCCAGTAGTATTGGAAGAGGGCAAAACACAGATACGCAGTATTTT
>NA|TRBV19|TRBJ2-3|NA
CASTPPGESTQYF
TGTGCCAGTACCCCCCCGGGAGAATCAACGCAGTATTTT
>few|TRBV7-9|TRBJ1-2|TRBD1
CASSPPGTGVAYGYTF
TGTGCCAGCAGCCCACCCGGGACAGGGGTTGCGTATGGCTACACCTTC